These T cell receptor beta chains were read from a single sample in a study of type 1 regulatory T cells. No antigens are known for them. One entry per CDR3 protein results from TCRdb running MiXCR on the reads. The sample lists about 42,000 distinct CDR3 sequences; roughly an eighth were seen once. Specimen: cultured non-Tr1 T cells, either the whole culture or a sorted T cell fraction (not recorded which). These receptors came from a human donor in good health. Both conserved end residues are part of each CDR3. Fields, in order: clone size, D gene, J gene, V gene, CDR3 protein, CDR3 DNA. D genes are given only for firm matches. Expanded clones are given a class, and other clones once, few, many or no size at all.

>.|.|TRBJ2-1|TRBV6-2/TRBV6-3
CASSYEGFEQFF
TGTGCCAGCAGTTACGAGGGGTTCGAGCAGTTCTTC
>many|TRBD1|TRBJ2-1|TRBV11-2
CASSLDRGVWYEQFF
TGTGCCAGCAGCCTAGACAGGGGGGTATGGTATGAGCAGTTCTTC
>.|TRBD2|TRBJ2-2|TRBV19
CASRSGSVAGELFF
TGTGCCAGTAGAAGCGGGAGCGTCGCCGGGGAGCTGTTTTTT
>many|TRBD1|TRBJ2-5|TRBV5-1
CASSQDRGHQETQYF
TGCGCCAGCAGCCAGGACAGGGGCCACCAAGAGACCCAGTACTTC
>many|TRBD1|TRBJ2-4|TRBV20-1
CSAEQGVTNIQYF
TGCAGTGCCGAACAGGGGGTTACAAACATTCAGTACTTC
>many|.|TRBJ2-1|TRBV28
CASSPPGRYNEQFF
TGTGCCAGCAGTCCCCCGGGACGCTACAATGAGCAGTTCTTC
>many|TRBD2|TRBJ2-2|TRBV7-6
CASSLVGSGINTGELFF
TGTGCCAGCAGCTTAGTCGGTAGCGGGATTAACACCGGGGAGCTGTTTTTT
>many|TRBD2|TRBJ2-1|TRBV5-1
CASSLSGLAGLEQFF
TGCGCCAGCAGCTTGTCAGGACTAGCGGGACTTGAGCAGTTCTTC
>few|.|TRBJ2-7|TRBV3-1
CASSQHGTYEQYF
TGTGCCAGCAGCCAGCACGGGACCTACGAGCAGTACTTC
>few|TRBD1|TRBJ2-1|TRBV15
CATSRGPGGFNNEQFF
TGTGCCACCAGCAGAGGCCCAGGGGGTTTTAACAATGAGCAGTTCTTC
>.|TRBD2|TRBJ2-1|TRBV20-1
CSARLGEGRVEQFF
TGCAGTGCTAGATTGGGGGAGGGCCGGGTTGAGCAGTTCTTC
>many|.|TRBJ2-3|TRBV19
CASSTRGSTDTQYF
TGTGCCAGTAGCACCCGCGGGAGCACAGATACGCAGTATTTT
>.|.|TRBJ1-6|TRBV12-3/TRBV12-4
CASSFNREISPLHF
TGTGCCAGCAGTTTTAACAGGGAGATTTCACCCCTCCACTTT
>many|.|TRBJ1-5|TRBV19
CASRDRNQPQHF
TGTGCCAGTAGGGACCGAAATCAGCCCCAGCATTTT
>many|TRBD1|TRBJ1-5|TRBV6-6
CASWTGGDQPQHF
TGTGCCAGTTGGACAGGGGGCGATCAGCCCCAGCATTTT
>few|.|TRBJ1-1|TRBV18
CASSGSLNTEAFF
TGTGCCAGCTCGGGATCCCTGAACACTGAAGCTTTCTTT
>medium-sized|.|TRBJ2-7|TRBV20-1
CGLGGGPGYEQYF
TGCGGCCTTGGTGGCGGACCGGGCTACGAGCAGTACTTC
>many|TRBD1|TRBJ2-2|TRBV5-1
CASSSGQSTGELFF
TGCGCCAGCAGCTCGGGACAGTCCACCGGGGAGCTGTTTTTT